The source of this TCR beta chain is a study of vaccination effects on CD4 cells after COVID-19. In the study overall: Samples were taken post-vaccine, and their median timing was 72 days after the second dose. General study points: Convalescent patients were few in the study, and early post-infection timepoints were absent.

Only in-frame clones appear in the TCRdb table, and some are missing; sequencing was by immunoSEQ multiplex PCR. The data show about 50,000 clones, about 70% seen once. Comments on this clone: The target antigen is unknown.

With V trimmed by 6 bases and J by 3 bases, 12 bases remained unmatched. The germline V gene has CDR1 MNHNY and CDR2 SVGAGI (reference sequence). This CDR3 is 16 amino acids long. ViraFEST used viral peptide pools to expand antigen-specific CD4+ T cells before sequencing. Investigators separated out CD4+ T cells once around 10 days of culture had passed. Each participant was given two doses of one vaccine (BNT162b2 or mRNA-1273). Specimen: CD4+ T cells from PBMCs cultured with HCoV-OC43 spike peptides, collected after COVID-19 vaccination. Sample subset: HCoV-OC43 spike overlapping peptide pool stimulation. This chain joins TRBV6-6 and TRBJ1-1; 8 bases match TRBD1. This TCR was recovered from a human donor who received a COVID-19 vaccine. CDR3: CASSPLSLTGDTEAFF. For the CDR3, the DNA is TGTGCCAGCAGCCCCTTATCCCTGACAGGGGACACTGAAGCTTTCTTT.